Sequencing of this T cell receptor (beta chain) was carried out in a study of radiotherapy plus CTLA-4 blockade in lung cancer. In the study overall: Of all patients, more than 15% responded objectively and about 34% showed disease control. Whole-study results and caveats: Among blood TCR repertoires after radiotherapy plus ipilimumab, tumor-derived clones expanded.

A word on this clone: Its antigen is still unknown.

Repertoires were generated with immunoSEQ multiplex PCR, while TCRdb's copy carries only in-frame clones and drops some. Among 65,000 to 85,000 clones, 70% to 85% were seen once, and the ten largest hold more than 9%. The clonotype was recovered from a human donor with non-small cell lung cancer whose response to radiotherapy plus ipilimumab could not be evaluated. This specimen was peripheral blood, taken from a patient treated with radiotherapy plus ipilimumab.

CDR3 residues: CATSRRPGTGTQETQYF. The CDR3, as DNA: TGTGCCACCAGCCGACGTCCCGGGACAGGTACTCAAGAGACCCAGTACTTC. This chain links TRBV15 with TRBJ2-5, with 8 bases aligning to TRBD1. Trimming took 5 bases from V and 2 from J; bases not matched to a gene: 13. Germline assignment: CDR1 LNHNV and CDR2 YYDKDF (reference sequence). CDR3 size: 17 residues.